This TCR beta chain was identified during a study of T cell responses to AZD1222 COVID-19 vaccine. General observations from the study: Spike-specific TCR breadth and depth were elevated following two AZD1222 doses.

TCRdb's copy holds only in-frame clones and misses some; the assay was immunoSEQ multiplex PCR. The repertoire holds roughly 82,000 clones, more than 75% seen once, with about 13% in the top ten. Points on this clone: Its matching antigen is unknown.

The germline gives CDR1 MRHNA, CDR2 SNTAGT. The CDR3 contains 16 residues. V lost 4 bases and J 5 bases, leaving 18 bases between the germline ends. The input for sequencing was peripheral blood, taken on day 0 of AZD1222 vaccination. This receptor was obtained from an adult in good health. This chain joins TRBV6-4 and TRBJ2-1; weak D call: TRBD1 (7 bases). Here the CDR3 DNA reads TGTGCCAGCAGTGGCCCAGGGGGGACGACTAACAATGAGCAGTTCTTC. This sequence encodes CASSGPGGTTNNEQFF.